A selection of T cell receptor beta chains follows, all from one sample in a study of cytomegalovirus exposure and HLA in healthy donors. Profiling relied on immunoSEQ multiplex PCR, and the TCRdb table lists in-frame clones only, not all of them. The table lists approximately 100,000 clones, about four fifths of them singletons. Sequenced sample: PBMCs. The receptors derive from a woman in her thirties or forties in good health and CMV-seronegative. Each CDR3 is given with its conserved first and last residue. Each record gives: clone size, J gene, V gene, D gene, CDR3 DNA, CDR3 protein. D genes are given only for firm matches. Only part of the rows carry a size: once, few, many, or a class if the clone is expanded.

abundance: -; j_gene: TRBJ2-2; v_gene: TRBV6-5; d_gene: -; CDR3nt: TGTGCCAGCAGTTACTCAGGGGGCACCGGGGAGCTGTTTTTT; CDR3aa: CASSYSGGTGELFF
abundance: few; j_gene: TRBJ1-1; v_gene: TRBV14; d_gene: -; CDR3nt: TGTGCCAGCAGCCAGGGACAGAACACTGAAGCTTTCTTT; CDR3aa: CASSQGQNTEAFF
abundance: -; j_gene: TRBJ2-1; v_gene: TRBV29-1; d_gene: -; CDR3nt: TGCAGCGTCGGCGCGGACAGCCCCTACAATGAGCAGTTCTTC; CDR3aa: CSVGADSPYNEQFF
abundance: -; j_gene: TRBJ2-5; v_gene: TRBV7-9; d_gene: TRBD2; CDR3nt: TGTGCCAGCAGCTCCCCCTTAGCGGGGTTTTCGACTGTAGAGACCCAGTACTTC; CDR3aa: CASSSPLAGFSTVETQYF
abundance: -; j_gene: TRBJ1-5; v_gene: TRBV7-9; d_gene: -; CDR3nt: TGTGCCAGCAGCTCCGAGGGCCAGCAGCCCCAGCATTTT; CDR3aa: CASSSEGQQPQHF
abundance: -; j_gene: TRBJ1-1; v_gene: TRBV30; d_gene: -; CDR3nt: TGTGCCTGGAGCAACAGGTTCGTCAAACAAGCTTTCTTT; CDR3aa: CAWSNRFVKQAFF
abundance: -; j_gene: TRBJ2-5; v_gene: TRBV29-1; d_gene: -; CDR3nt: TGCAGCGCAGGCCAAGAGACCCAGTACTTC; CDR3aa: CSAGQETQYF
abundance: -; j_gene: TRBJ2-5; v_gene: TRBV4-1; d_gene: -; CDR3nt: TGCGCCAGCAGCCAAGAGTCTCAGGGCGGCTTAGGCCAAGAGACCCAGTACTTC; CDR3aa: CASSQESQGGLGQETQYF
abundance: -; j_gene: TRBJ2-5; v_gene: TRBV7-2; d_gene: TRBD2; CDR3nt: TGTGCCAGCAGCTTAGGACTAGCAGAAGAGACCCAGTACTTC; CDR3aa: CASSLGLAEETQYF
abundance: -; j_gene: TRBJ2-6; v_gene: TRBV4-2; d_gene: -; CDR3nt: TGTGCCAGCAGCCCCGATCATGTCGCGGGCGCTGGGGCCAACGTCCTGACTTTC; CDR3aa: CASSPDHVAGAGANVLTF
abundance: once; j_gene: TRBJ1-6; v_gene: TRBV9; d_gene: -; CDR3nt: TGTGCCAGCAGCGCAGGGGCAGGGTCCTATAATTCCCCCCTCCACTTT; CDR3aa: CASSAGAGSYNSPLHF
abundance: -; j_gene: TRBJ1-1; v_gene: TRBV4-3; d_gene: TRBD1; CDR3nt: TGCGCCAGCAGCCAGGGACAGGGCTACTTGGAAGCTTTCTTT; CDR3aa: CASSQGQGYLEAFF
abundance: -; j_gene: TRBJ1-2; v_gene: TRBV5-1; d_gene: TRBD1; CDR3nt: TGCGCCAGCAGCACAGGGGGCCCCAATGGCTATGGCTACACCTTC; CDR3aa: CASSTGGPNGYGYTF
abundance: few; j_gene: TRBJ1-2; v_gene: TRBV29-1; d_gene: -; CDR3nt: TGCAGCGTTGCATCGTTGAGGGATGGCTACACCTTC; CDR3aa: CSVASLRDGYTF
abundance: -; j_gene: TRBJ2-6; v_gene: TRBV28; d_gene: -; CDR3nt: TGTGCCAGCAGCTCGACACCCTCGAGCTCTGGGGCCAACGTCCTGACTTTC; CDR3aa: CASSSTPSSSGANVLTF
abundance: few; j_gene: TRBJ1-4; v_gene: TRBV7-8; d_gene: -; CDR3nt: TGTGCCAGCAGCCCCGAGGGGGGGCTCGGTGAAAAACTGTTTTTT; CDR3aa: CASSPEGGLGEKLFF
abundance: -; j_gene: TRBJ2-7; v_gene: TRBV19; d_gene: -; CDR3nt: TGTGCCAGTAGTTTCCGACGGGGATCCTACGAGCAGTACTTC; CDR3aa: CASSFRRGSYEQYF
abundance: -; j_gene: TRBJ2-7; v_gene: TRBV4-2; d_gene: TRBD1; CDR3nt: TGTGCCAGCAGCCAAGATCCGGGACAGCACTCCTACGAGCAGTACTTC; CDR3aa: CASSQDPGQHSYEQYF
abundance: -; j_gene: TRBJ1-6; v_gene: TRBV4-2; d_gene: -; CDR3nt: TGTGCCAGCAGCCGCGGGGACTCACCCCTCCACTTT; CDR3aa: CASSRGDSPLHF
abundance: -; j_gene: TRBJ2-1; v_gene: TRBV7-3; d_gene: -; CDR3nt: TGTGCCAGCAGCTTATCGGGTGAGCAGTTCTTC; CDR3aa: CASSLSGEQFF
abundance: -; j_gene: TRBJ2-3; v_gene: TRBV4-1; d_gene: -; CDR3nt: TGCGCCAGCAGCCAAGAGGCGGGGAGCACAGATACGCAGTATTTT; CDR3aa: CASSQEAGSTDTQYF
abundance: -; j_gene: TRBJ1-6; v_gene: TRBV6-5; d_gene: TRBD1; CDR3nt: TGTGCCAGCTGGACAGGGGCAGGATATAATTCACCCCTCCACTTT; CDR3aa: CASWTGAGYNSPLHF
abundance: -; j_gene: TRBJ2-7; v_gene: TRBV27; d_gene: -; CDR3nt: TGTGCCACCGCGACGAGGGGGTACTACGAGCAGTACTTC; CDR3aa: CATATRGYYEQYF
abundance: once; j_gene: TRBJ2-1; v_gene: TRBV19; d_gene: TRBD2; CDR3nt: TGTGCCAGTATTTCGACTAGCGGACTTTCCTCGGCTGAGCAGTTCTTC; CDR3aa: CASISTSGLSSAEQFF
abundance: few; j_gene: TRBJ1-2; v_gene: TRBV2; d_gene: TRBD1; CDR3nt: TGTGCCAGACAGGACAGGAACTATGGCTACACCTTC; CDR3aa: CARQDRNYGYTF
abundance: -; j_gene: TRBJ2-7; v_gene: TRBV2; d_gene: TRBD2; CDR3nt: TGTGCCAGCAGTGCTTTGGCGGGAGACTACGAGCAGTACTTC; CDR3aa: CASSALAGDYEQYF
abundance: -; j_gene: TRBJ1-5; v_gene: TRBV2; d_gene: -; CDR3nt: TGTACCAGCAGCGGACAGAATCAGCCCCAGCATTTT; CDR3aa: CTSSGQNQPQHF
abundance: few; j_gene: TRBJ2-3; v_gene: TRBV6-4; d_gene: -; CDR3nt: TGTGCCAGCAGTATGGGAAGCGGGAGCACAGATACGCAGTATTTT; CDR3aa: CASSMGSGSTDTQYF
abundance: -; j_gene: TRBJ1-1; v_gene: TRBV7-9; d_gene: -; CDR3nt: TGTTCCAGCAGCTTAGGCCGGGTCGCTGAAGCTTTCTTT; CDR3aa: CSSSLGRVAEAFF